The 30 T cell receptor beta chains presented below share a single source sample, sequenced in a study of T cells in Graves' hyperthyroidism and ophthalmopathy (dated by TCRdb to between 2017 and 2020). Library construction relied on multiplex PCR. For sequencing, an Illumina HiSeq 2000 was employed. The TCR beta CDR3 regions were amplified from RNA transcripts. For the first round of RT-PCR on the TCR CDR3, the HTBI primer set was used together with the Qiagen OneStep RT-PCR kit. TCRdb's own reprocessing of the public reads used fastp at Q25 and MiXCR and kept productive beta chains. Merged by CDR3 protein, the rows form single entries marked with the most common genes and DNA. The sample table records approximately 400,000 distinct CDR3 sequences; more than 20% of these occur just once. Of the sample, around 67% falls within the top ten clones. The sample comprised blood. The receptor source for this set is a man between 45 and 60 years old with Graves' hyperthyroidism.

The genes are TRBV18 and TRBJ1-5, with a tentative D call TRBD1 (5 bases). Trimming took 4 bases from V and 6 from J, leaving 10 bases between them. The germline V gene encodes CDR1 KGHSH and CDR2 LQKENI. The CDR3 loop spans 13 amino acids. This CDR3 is CASSRGDGQPQHF. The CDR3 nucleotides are TGTGCCAGCTCACGGGGCGATGGTCAGCCCCAGCATTTT. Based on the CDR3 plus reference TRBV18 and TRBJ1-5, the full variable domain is NAGVMQNPRHLVRRRGQEARLRCSPMKGHSHVYWYRQLPEEGLKFMVYLQKENIIDESGMPKERFSAEFPKEGPSILRIQQVVRGDSAAYFCASSRGDGQPQHFGDGTRLSIL.

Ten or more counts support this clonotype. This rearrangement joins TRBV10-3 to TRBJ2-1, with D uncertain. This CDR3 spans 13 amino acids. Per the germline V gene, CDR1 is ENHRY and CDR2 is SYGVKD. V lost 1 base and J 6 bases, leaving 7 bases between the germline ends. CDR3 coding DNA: TGTGCCATCAGTGAGTACAACGGCAATGAGCAGTTCTTC. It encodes CAISEYNGNEQFF.

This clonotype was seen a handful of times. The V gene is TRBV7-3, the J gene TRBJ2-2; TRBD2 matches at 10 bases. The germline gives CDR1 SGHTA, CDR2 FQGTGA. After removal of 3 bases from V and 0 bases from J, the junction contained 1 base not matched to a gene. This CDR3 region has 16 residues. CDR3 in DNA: TGTGCCAGCAGCTTGGGACTAGCGCCGAACACCGGGGAGCTGTTTTTT. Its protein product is CASSLGLAPNTGELFF.

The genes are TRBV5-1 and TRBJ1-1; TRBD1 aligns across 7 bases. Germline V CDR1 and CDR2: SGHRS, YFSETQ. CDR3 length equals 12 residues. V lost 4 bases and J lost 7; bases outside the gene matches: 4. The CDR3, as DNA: TGCGCCAGCAGCCTCGGACAGGTTGAAGCTTTCTTT. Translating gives CASSLGQVEAFF. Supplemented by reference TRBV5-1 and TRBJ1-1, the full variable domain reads KAGVTQTPRYLIKTRGQQVTLSCSPISGHRSVSWYQQTPGQGLQFLFEYFSETQRNKGNFPGRFSGRQFSNSRSEMNVSTLELGDSALYLCASSLGQVEAFFGQGTRLTVV.

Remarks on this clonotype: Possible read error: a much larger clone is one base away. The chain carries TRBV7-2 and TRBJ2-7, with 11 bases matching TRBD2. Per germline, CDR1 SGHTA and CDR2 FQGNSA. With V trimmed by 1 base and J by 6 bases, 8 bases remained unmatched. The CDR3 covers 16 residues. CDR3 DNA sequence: TGTGCCAGCAGCTTAGGTGTGGTACTAGCGGGAGTCGAGCAGTACTTC. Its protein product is CASSLGVVLAGVEQYF.

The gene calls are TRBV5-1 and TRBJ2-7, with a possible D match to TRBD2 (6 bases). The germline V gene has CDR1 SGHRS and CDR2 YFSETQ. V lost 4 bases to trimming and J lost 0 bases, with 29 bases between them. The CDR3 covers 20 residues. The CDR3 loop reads CASSQQVAVGRGRSSYEQYF. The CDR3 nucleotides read TGCGCCAGCAGCCAACAAGTGGCTGTTGGGCGGGGTAGGAGCTCCTACGAGCAGTACTTC.

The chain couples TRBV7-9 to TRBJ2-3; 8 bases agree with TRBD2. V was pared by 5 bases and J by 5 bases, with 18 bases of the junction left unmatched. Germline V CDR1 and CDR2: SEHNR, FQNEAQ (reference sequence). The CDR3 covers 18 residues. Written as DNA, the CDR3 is TGTGCCAGCAGCCCGAGGTATGGCGGGAGGAAAACTCGAGATACGCAGTATTTT. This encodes CASSPRYGGRKTRDTQYF.

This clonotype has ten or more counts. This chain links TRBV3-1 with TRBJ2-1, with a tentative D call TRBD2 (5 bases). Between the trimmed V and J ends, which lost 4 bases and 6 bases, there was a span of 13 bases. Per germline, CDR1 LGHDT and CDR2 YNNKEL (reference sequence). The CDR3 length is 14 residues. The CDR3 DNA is TGTGCCAGCAGCCTTACTAGTTCCCCCAATGAGCAGTTCTTC. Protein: CASSLTSSPNEQFF.

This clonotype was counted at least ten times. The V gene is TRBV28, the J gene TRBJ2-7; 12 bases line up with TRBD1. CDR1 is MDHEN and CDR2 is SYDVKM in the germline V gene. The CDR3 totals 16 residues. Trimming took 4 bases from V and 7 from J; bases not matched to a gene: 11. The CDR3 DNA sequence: TGTGCCAGCAGTTCCTCTGCCGGGACAGGGGGCGAGGAGCAGTACTTC. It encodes CASSSSAGTGGEEQYF.

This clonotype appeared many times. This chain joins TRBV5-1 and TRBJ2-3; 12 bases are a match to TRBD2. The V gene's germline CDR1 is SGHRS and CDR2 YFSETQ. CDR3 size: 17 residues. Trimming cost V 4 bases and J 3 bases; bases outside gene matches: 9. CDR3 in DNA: TGCGCCAGCAGCCCAAGACTAGCGGGAGTGTTGACAGATACGCAGTATTTT. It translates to CASSPRLAGVLTDTQYF.

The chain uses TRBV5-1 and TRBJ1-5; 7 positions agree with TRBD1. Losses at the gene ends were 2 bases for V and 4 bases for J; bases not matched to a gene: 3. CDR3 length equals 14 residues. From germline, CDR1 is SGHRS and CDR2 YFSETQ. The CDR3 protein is CASSFGTDNQPQHF. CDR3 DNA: TGCGCCAGCAGCTTCGGGACAGATAATCAGCCCCAGCATTTT.

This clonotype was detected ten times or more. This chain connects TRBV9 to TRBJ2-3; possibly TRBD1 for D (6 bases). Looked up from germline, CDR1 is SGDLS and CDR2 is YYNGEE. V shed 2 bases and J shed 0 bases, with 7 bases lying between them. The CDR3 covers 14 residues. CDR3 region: CASSVGQSTDTQYF. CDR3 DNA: TGTGCCAGCAGCGTCGGACAGAGCACAGATACGCAGTATTTT.

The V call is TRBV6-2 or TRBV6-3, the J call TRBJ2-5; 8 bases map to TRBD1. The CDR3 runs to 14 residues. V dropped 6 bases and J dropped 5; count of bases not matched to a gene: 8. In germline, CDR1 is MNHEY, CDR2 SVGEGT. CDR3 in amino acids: CASSRGQGTETQYF. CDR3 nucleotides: TGTGCCAGCAGCCGCGGACAGGGTACGGAGACCCAGTACTTC.

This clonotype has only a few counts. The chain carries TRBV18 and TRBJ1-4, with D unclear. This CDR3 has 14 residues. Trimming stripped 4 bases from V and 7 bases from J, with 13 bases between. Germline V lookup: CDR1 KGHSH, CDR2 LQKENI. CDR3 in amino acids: CASSLTPGPEKLFF. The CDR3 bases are TGTGCCAGCTCACTAACGCCGGGCCCTGAAAAACTGTTTTTT.

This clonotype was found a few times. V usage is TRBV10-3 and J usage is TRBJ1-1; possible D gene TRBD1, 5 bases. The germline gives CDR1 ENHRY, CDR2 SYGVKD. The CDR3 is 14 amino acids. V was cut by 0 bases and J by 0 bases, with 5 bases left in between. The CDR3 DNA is TGTGCCATCAGTGAGTCGGGGGTGAACACTGAAGCTTTCTTT. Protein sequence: CAISESGVNTEAFF.

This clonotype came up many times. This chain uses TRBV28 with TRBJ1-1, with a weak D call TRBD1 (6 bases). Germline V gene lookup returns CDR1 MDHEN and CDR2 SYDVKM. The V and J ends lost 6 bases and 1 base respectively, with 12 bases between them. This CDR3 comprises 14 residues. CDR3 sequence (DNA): TGTGCCAGCAGCCCCAGACAGGAGAACACTGAAGCTTTCTTT. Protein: CASSPRQENTEAFF.

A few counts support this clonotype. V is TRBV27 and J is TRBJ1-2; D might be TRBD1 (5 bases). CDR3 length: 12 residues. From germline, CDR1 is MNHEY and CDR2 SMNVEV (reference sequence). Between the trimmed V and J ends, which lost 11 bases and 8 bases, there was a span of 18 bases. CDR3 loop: CAARDSMRGYTF. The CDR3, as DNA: TGTGCCGCCCGGGACTCCATGAGGGGCTACACCTTC.

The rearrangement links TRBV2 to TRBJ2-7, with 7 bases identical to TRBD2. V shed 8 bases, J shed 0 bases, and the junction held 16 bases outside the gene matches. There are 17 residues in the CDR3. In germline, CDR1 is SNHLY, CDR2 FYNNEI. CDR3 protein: CASGFTSENRGSYEQYF. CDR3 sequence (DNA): TGTGCCAGCGGCTTTACTAGCGAAAATCGTGGCTCCTACGAGCAGTACTTC.

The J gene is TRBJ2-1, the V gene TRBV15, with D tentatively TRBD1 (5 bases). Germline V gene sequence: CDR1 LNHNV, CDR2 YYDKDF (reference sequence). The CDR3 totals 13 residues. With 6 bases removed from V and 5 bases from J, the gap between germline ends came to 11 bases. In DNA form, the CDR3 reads TGTGCCACCAGTTCGACAGAAAACAATGAGCAGTTCTTC. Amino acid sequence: CATSSTENNEQFF.

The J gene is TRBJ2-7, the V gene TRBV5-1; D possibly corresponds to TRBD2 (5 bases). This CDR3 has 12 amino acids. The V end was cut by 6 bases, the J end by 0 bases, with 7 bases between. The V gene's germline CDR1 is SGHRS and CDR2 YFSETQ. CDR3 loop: CASMGVSYEQYF. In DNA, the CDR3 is TGCGCCAGCATGGGAGTCTCCTACGAGCAGTACTTC.

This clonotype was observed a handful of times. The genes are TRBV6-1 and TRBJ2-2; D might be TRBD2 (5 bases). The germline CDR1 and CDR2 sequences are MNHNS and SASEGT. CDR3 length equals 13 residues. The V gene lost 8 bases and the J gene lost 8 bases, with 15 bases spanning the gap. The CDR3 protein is CASHGLFVGELFF. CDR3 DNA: TGTGCCAGCCACGGACTTTTTGTTGGGGAGCTGTTTTTT.

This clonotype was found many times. This CDR3 reads CASSYPTSNEQFF. Here the CDR3 DNA reads TGTGCCAGCAGTTACCCGACATCGAATGAGCAGTTCTTC. This chain uses TRBV6-6 with TRBJ2-1; no firm D call. Trimming pared 2 bases from V and 7 bases from J, leaving 9 bases between. Germline assignment: CDR1 MNHNY and CDR2 SVGAGI (reference sequence). The CDR3 has 13 amino acids.

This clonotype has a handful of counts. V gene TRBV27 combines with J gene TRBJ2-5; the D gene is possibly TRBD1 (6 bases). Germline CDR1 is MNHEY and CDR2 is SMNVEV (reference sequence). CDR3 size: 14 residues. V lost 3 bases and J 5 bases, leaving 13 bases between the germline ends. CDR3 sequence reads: CASSFGGGPETQYF. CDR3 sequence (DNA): TGTGCCAGCAGTTTTGGGGGCGGGCCGGAGACCCAGTACTTC.

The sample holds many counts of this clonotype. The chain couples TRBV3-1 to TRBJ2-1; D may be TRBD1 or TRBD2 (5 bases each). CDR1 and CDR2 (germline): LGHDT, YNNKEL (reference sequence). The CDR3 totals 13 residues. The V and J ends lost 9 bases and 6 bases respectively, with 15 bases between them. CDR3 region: CASRKARGNEQFF. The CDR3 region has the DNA TGTGCCAGTAGGAAAGCGAGGGGCAATGAGCAGTTCTTC.

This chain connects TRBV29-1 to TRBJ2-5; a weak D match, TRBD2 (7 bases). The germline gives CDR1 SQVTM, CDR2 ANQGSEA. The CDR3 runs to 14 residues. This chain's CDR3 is CSGGGGGRAETQYF. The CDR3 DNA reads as TGCTCGGGGGGCGGCGGAGGAAGGGCAGAGACCCAGTACTTC.

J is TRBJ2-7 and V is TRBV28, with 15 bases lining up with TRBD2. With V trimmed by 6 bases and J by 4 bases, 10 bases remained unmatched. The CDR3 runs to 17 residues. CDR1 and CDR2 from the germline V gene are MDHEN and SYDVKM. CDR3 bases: TGTGCCAGCAGACGAGGACTAGCGGGAGGGCCTTTATACGAGCAGTACTTC. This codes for CASRRGLAGGPLYEQYF.

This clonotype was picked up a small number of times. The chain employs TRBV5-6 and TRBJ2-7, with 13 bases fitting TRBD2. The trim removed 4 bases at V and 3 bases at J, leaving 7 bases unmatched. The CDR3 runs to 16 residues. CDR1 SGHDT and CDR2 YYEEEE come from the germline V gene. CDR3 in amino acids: CASSPGLAGVVYEQYF. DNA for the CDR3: TGTGCCAGCAGCCCAGGACTAGCGGGAGTGGTCTACGAGCAGTACTTC.

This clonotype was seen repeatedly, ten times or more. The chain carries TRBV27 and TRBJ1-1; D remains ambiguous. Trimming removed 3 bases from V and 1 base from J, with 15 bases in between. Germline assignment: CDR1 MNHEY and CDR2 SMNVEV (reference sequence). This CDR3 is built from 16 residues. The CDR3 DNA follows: TGTGCCAGCAGTTTCAGTTGGTCGGGAGGGAACACTGAAGCTTTCTTT. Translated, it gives CASSFSWSGGNTEAFF.

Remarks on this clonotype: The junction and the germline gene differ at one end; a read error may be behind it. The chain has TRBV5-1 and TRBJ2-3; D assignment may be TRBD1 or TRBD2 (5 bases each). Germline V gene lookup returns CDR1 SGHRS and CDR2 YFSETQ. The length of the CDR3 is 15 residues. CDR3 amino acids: CASRTNAQVTGTQYF. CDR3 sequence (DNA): TGCGCCAGCAGGACTAATGCTCAGGTCACAGGTACGCAGTATTTT.

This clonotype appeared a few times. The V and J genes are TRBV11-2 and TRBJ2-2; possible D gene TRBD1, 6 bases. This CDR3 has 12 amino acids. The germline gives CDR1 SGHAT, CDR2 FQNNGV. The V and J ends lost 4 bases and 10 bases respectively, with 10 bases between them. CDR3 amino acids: CASSYHREELFF. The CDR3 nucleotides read TGTGCCAGCAGCTACCACAGGGAGGAGCTGTTTTTT.